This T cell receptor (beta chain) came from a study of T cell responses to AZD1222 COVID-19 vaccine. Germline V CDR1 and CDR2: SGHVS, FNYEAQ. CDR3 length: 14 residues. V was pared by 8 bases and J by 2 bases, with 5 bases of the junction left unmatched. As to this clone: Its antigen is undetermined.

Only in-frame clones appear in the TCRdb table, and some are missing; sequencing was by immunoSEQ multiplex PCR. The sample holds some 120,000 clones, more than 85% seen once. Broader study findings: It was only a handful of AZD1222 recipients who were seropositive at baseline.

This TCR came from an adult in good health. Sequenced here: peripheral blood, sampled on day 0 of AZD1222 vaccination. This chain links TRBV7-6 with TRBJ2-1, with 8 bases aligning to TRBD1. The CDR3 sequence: CASGDRSPYNEQFF. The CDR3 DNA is TGTGCCAGCGGGGACAGGAGTCCCTACAATGAGCAGTTCTTC.